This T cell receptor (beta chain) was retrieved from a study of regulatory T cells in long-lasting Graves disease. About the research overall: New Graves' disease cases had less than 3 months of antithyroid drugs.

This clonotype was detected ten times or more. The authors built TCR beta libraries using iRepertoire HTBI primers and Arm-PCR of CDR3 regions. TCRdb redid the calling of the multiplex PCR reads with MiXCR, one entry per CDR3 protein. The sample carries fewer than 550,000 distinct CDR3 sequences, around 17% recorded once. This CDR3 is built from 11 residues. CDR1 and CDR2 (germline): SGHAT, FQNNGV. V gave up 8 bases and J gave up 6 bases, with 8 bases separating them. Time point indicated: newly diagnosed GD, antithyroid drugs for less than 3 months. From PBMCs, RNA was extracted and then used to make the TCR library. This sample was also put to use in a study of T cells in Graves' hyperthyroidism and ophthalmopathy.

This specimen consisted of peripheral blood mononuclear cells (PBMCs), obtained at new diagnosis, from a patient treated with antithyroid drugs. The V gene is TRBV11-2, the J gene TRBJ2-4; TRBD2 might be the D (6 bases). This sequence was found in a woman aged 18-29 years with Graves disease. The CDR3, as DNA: TGTGCCAGCGGACTAACAAACATTCAGTACTTC. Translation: CASGLTNIQYF.